Listed below are T cell receptor beta chains from one sample, sequenced in a study of T cells in Graves' hyperthyroidism and ophthalmopathy. In TCRdb, the multiplex PCR reads were re-called with MiXCR into one record per CDR3 protein. The sample has fewer than 750,000 distinct CDR3 sequences; about 43% are singletons. Source material: peripheral blood or thyroid tissue (not recorded which). The receptors shown here come from a woman under 30 with Graves' hyperthyroidism. CDR3s include the opening cysteine and the closing phenylalanine or tryptophan. The order of the fields is V gene, CDR3 protein.

v_call: TRBV2; cdr3_aa: CASSVASGSSDEQYF
v_call: TRBV9; cdr3_aa: CASSVDPGQHNSPLHF
v_call: TRBV10-3; cdr3_aa: CAISDNWGQGGEQYF
v_call: TRBV19; cdr3_aa: CASTTLIAGANTGELFF
v_call: TRBV2; cdr3_aa: CASHRQGTSPLHF
v_call: TRBV25-1; cdr3_aa: CASSARGRVQETQYF
v_call: TRBV20-1; cdr3_aa: CSAITGGLEAFF
v_call: TRBV7-6; cdr3_aa: CASSQSAGRELPDTQYF
v_call: TRBV7-9; cdr3_aa: CASRPGGTGELFF
v_call: TRBV20-1; cdr3_aa: CSARPWWQALKQYF
v_call: TRBV7-8; cdr3_aa: CASSPNFFYGYTF
v_call: TRBV7-8; cdr3_aa: CASSPAGTGGIGYTF
v_call: TRBV13; cdr3_aa: CASSPSTEGGTEAFF
v_call: TRBV2; cdr3_aa: CASSGTARAGKKEQYF
v_call: TRBV29-1; cdr3_aa: CSVEAGQTQETQYF
v_call: TRBV20-1; cdr3_aa: CSARLPLGQPQHF
v_call: TRBV29-1; cdr3_aa: CSVGDGGYGYNEQYF
v_call: TRBV29-1; cdr3_aa: CSVLQGGQPQHF
v_call: TRBV12-3/TRBV12-4; cdr3_aa: CASSPRTFREKLFF
v_call: TRBV2; cdr3_aa: CASSKEQGRSTDTQYF
v_call: TRBV7-9; cdr3_aa: CASSVDLDEQFF
v_call: TRBV7-8; cdr3_aa: CASNELATDTQYF
v_call: TRBV7-2; cdr3_aa: CASSLDRWSNEAFF
v_call: TRBV29-1; cdr3_aa: CSAPGGIFTDTQYF
v_call: TRBV2; cdr3_aa: CASRLLELFF
v_call: TRBV15; cdr3_aa: CATSRFREGSPLHF
v_call: TRBV10-3; cdr3_aa: CAIQGQGGTSNYGYTF
v_call: TRBV7-9; cdr3_aa: CASSLGVGRDSPLHF
v_call: TRBV5-6; cdr3_aa: CASSPRLFYGYTF
v_call: TRBV12-3/TRBV12-4; cdr3_aa: CASSDSGKETQYF
v_call: TRBV20-1; cdr3_aa: CSARGETSGRAQYF
v_call: TRBV29-1; cdr3_aa: CSVGRGYEQYF
v_call: TRBV7-8; cdr3_aa: CASSLGGSYQPQHF
v_call: TRBV20-1; cdr3_aa: CSATGCTF
v_call: TRBV20-1; cdr3_aa: CSAPPLDGFGEQETQYF
v_call: TRBV7-2; cdr3_aa: CATSRNRGGLETQYF
v_call: TRBV19; cdr3_aa: CASSWGLAGNTGELFF
v_call: TRBV5-6; cdr3_aa: CATSPRLGTYNEQYF
v_call: TRBV12-3/TRBV12-4; cdr3_aa: CASSRPTGTAGNTIYF
v_call: TRBV27; cdr3_aa: CASRTGAGGYTF
v_call: TRBV29-1; cdr3_aa: CSVVTGNANYGYTF
v_call: TRBV6-4; cdr3_aa: CATKKTPHKGPNQPQHF
v_call: TRBV20-1; cdr3_aa: CSASGTGSGETQHF
v_call: TRBV7-9; cdr3_aa: CASSVGGEQYF
v_call: TRBV10-3; cdr3_aa: CAINVAGPGNTF